Listed below are T cell receptor beta chains from one sample, sequenced in a study of T cells in Graves' hyperthyroidism and ophthalmopathy. In TCRdb, the multiplex PCR reads were re-called with MiXCR into one record per CDR3 protein. The sample contains around 620,000 distinct CDR3 sequences, 14% of which appear only once. The sample comprised blood. These receptor sequences come from a woman aged 18 to 35 with Graves' ophthalmopathy. CDR3s include the opening cysteine and the closing phenylalanine or tryptophan. The D gene is left open where the match is weak. Clone size, where shown, is once, few, many, or a class for clones that have expanded.

d_gene	v_gene	j_gene	abundance	CDR3aa	CDR3nt
NA	TRBV11-2	TRBJ1-1	many	CATYTEDYTEAFF	TGTGCCACCTATACAGAGGACTACACTGAAGCTTTCTTT
TRBD1	TRBV7-9	TRBJ1-2	many	CASSTTGAGGYTF	TGTGCCAGCAGCACGACAGGGGCTGGTGGCTACACCTTC
TRBD1	TRBV5-1	TRBJ2-7	many	CASSLGQGRGYEQYF	TGCGCCAGCAGCCTGGGACAGGGAAGAGGTTACGAGCAGTACTTC
NA	TRBV2	TRBJ1-1	many	CASRGAFLAEAFF	TGTGCCAGCCGGGGGGCCTTTTTGGCTGAAGCTTTCTTT
NA	TRBV7-9	TRBJ1-4	many	CASSPWVGGGEKLFF	TGTGCCAGCAGCCCCTGGGTAGGAGGAGGTGAAAAACTGTTTTTT
NA	TRBV7-2	TRBJ2-1	many	CASSPSAYNEQFF	TGTGCCAGCAGCCCTAGCGCGTACAATGAGCAGTTCTTC
NA	TRBV29-1	TRBJ2-3	NA	CSVPTLRGDTDTQYF	TGCAGCGTTCCCACCCTTCGAGGGGACACAGATACGCAGTATTTT
NA	TRBV2	TRBJ2-7	NA	CASSPRNRGGHEQYF	TGTGCCAGCAGTCCCCGGAATCGAGGAGGCCACGAGCAGTACTTC
NA	TRBV20-1	TRBJ1-1	many	CSARLSAARAFF	TGCAGTGCTAGGCTGTCTGCGGCGCGAGCTTTCTTT
TRBD2	TRBV24-1	TRBJ2-1	many	CATSDFSSGSMNEQFF	TGTGCCACCAGTGATTTTTCTAGCGGGAGTATGAATGAGCAGTTCTTC
TRBD2	TRBV20-1	TRBJ2-1	NA	CSAPHAGGKNEQFF	TGCAGTGCCCCTCACGCGGGAGGGAAGAATGAGCAGTTCTTC
TRBD1	TRBV25-1	TRBJ1-2	few	CASSAGGGYTF	TGTGCCAGCAGCGCAGGGGGAGGCTACACCTTC
TRBD1	TRBV7-9	TRBJ2-5	NA	CASSPGTGDRETQYF	TGTGCCAGCAGCCCCGGGACAGGGGATCGGGAGACCCAGTACTTC
NA	TRBV3-1	TRBJ2-5	many	CASSRRGRATEETQYF	TGTGCCAGCAGCCGGCGGGGCAGAGCGACCGAAGAGACCCAGTACTTC
TRBD1	TRBV27	TRBJ2-1	NA	CASSLGTATYNEQFF	TGTGCCAGCAGTTTAGGGACAGCTACTTACAATGAGCAGTTCTTC
NA	TRBV6-2/TRBV6-3	TRBJ2-1	NA	CASRPSVGEQFF	TGTGCCAGCAGACCGAGCGTAGGTGAGCAGTTCTTC
NA	TRBV24-1	TRBJ2-5	many	CATSDSTGFQETQYF	TGTGCCACCAGTGACTCTACAGGGTTCCAAGAGACCCAGTACTTC
TRBD1	TRBV28	TRBJ1-1	many	CASTLTGDTEAFF	TGTGCCAGCACCCTCACAGGGGACACTGAAGCTTTCTTT
TRBD1	TRBV28	TRBJ2-5	many	CASSKDRGETQYF	TGTGCCAGCAGTAAGGACAGGGGAGAGACCCAGTACTTC
NA	TRBV28	TRBJ2-1	many	CASSSDPSLSSYNEQFF	TGTGCCAGCAGTTCCGATCCCTCTCTAAGCTCCTACAATGAGCAGTTCTTC
NA	TRBV12-3/TRBV12-4	TRBJ1-6	many	CASSFLNSPLHF	TGTGCCAGCAGTTTTCTGAATTCACCCCTCCACTTT
NA	TRBV14	TRBJ2-5	NA	CASSQDTSLEAETQYF	TGTGCCAGCAGCCAAGATACCTCACTGGAGGCAGAGACCCAGTACTTC
NA	TRBV6-6	TRBJ1-6	many	CASSYSNRASPLHF	TGTGCCAGCAGTTACTCAAACAGGGCTTCACCCCTCCACTTT
NA	TRBV7-8	TRBJ1-5	many	CASSYRINQPQHF	TGTGCCAGCAGCTATCGGATAAATCAGCCCCAGCATTTT
NA	TRBV7-6	TRBJ2-3	few	CASSLALAPADTQYF	TGTGCCAGCAGCTTAGCCCTAGCGCCGGCAGATACGCAGTATTTT
TRBD2	TRBV12-3/TRBV12-4	TRBJ2-1	many	CASSFFREGHNEQFF	TGTGCCAGCAGTTTTTTCCGGGAGGGCCACAATGAGCAGTTCTTC
NA	TRBV6-2/TRBV6-3	TRBJ1-1	NA	CASSHSTHIARRTEAFF	TGTGCCAGCAGTCACTCGACCCACATCGCCCGAAGGACTGAAGCTTTCTTT
NA	TRBV24-1	TRBJ2-1	many	CATSDRGRLLEQFF	TGTGCCACCAGTGATAGGGGCAGGCTTCTCGAGCAGTTCTTC
NA	TRBV6-6	TRBJ1-1	NA	CASSYSGKGEAEAFF	TGTGCCAGCAGTTACTCGGGCAAGGGGGAGGCTGAAGCTTTCTTT
TRBD2	TRBV27	TRBJ2-7	NA	CASRPGELAGVYEQYF	TGTGCCAGCAGACCGGGCGAGCTAGCGGGGGTCTACGAGCAGTACTTC
NA	TRBV30	TRBJ2-7	many	CAWSVSTGVSEQYF	TGTGCCTGGAGTGTAAGTACGGGAGTGAGCGAGCAGTACTTC
TRBD1	TRBV7-9	TRBJ1-4	few	CAPTGERGEKLFF	TGTGCCCCCACAGGGGAAAGAGGTGAAAAACTGTTTTTT
TRBD2	TRBV7-3	TRBJ2-5	many	CASSLNAGGQETQYF	TGTGCCAGCAGCTTAAATGCGGGAGGGCAAGAGACCCAGTACTTC
NA	TRBV6-6	TRBJ2-1	many	CASSYSWPQGEQFF	TGTGCCAGCAGTTACTCATGGCCCCAGGGTGAGCAGTTCTTC
NA	TRBV27	TRBJ1-6	few	CASSSGPRAIGNSPLHF	TGTGCCAGCAGTTCGGGACCGAGGGCGATTGGAAATTCACCCCTCCACTTT
NA	TRBV6-1	TRBJ1-5	NA	CATRTKNQPQHF	TGTGCCACCAGGACCAAAAATCAGCCCCAGCATTTT
NA	TRBV7-2	TRBJ1-2	NA	CASSSVLQGIDGYTF	TGTGCCAGCAGCTCGGTCCTACAGGGTATCGACGGCTACACCTTC